Presented here are 27 T cell receptor beta chains from one specimen sequenced in a study of blood T cells in healthy people across ages. Next came a second PCR, run for roughly 6 to 11 cycles, which used a sample-barcoded 5' primer along with a J-beta primer mix. TCRdb re-called the 5' RACE reads through MiXCR, storing one row per CDR3 protein. The table lists under 1,100,000 distinct CDR3 sequences, under 30% of them singletons. Another study also made use of these data, one on T cells of mothers and their children.

Input material: blood. These receptors were collected from a girl aged 2 to 9 in good health.

The J gene is TRBJ2-5, the V gene TRBV7-8; D possibly corresponds to TRBD2 (6 bases). Trimming left V 2 bases short and J 2 bases short, with 12 bases between. The germline V gene has CDR1 SGHVS and CDR2 FQNEAQ. The CDR3 spans 15 residues. The CDR3 DNA follows: TGTGCCAGCAGCTTAAGATTGCGGGATCAAGAGACCCAGTACTTC. Translating it yields CASSLRLRDQETQYF.

The chain couples TRBV5-1 to TRBJ2-6, with D unresolved. The CDR3 has 17 amino acids. V shed 0 bases and J shed 1 base, with 11 bases lying between them. Germline V gene lookup returns CDR1 SGHRS and CDR2 YFSETQ. CDR3 protein: CASSLDDIGSGANVLTF. CDR3 nucleotide sequence: TGCGCCAGCAGCTTGGATGACATAGGGTCTGGGGCCAACGTCCTGACTTTC.

This clonotype was recorded a few times. This chain connects TRBV10-3 to TRBJ1-3, with D unresolved. Germline loops: CDR1 ENHRY, CDR2 SYGVKD. The V end lost 3 bases, the J end lost 0 bases, and 9 bases lay between the germline ends. The CDR3 extends over 15 amino acids. CDR3 DNA sequence: TGTGCCATCAGTGAATACGGTAGCTCTGGAAACACCATATATTTT. Translated, it gives CAISEYGSSGNTIYF.

The rearrangement joins TRBV7-2 to TRBJ2-5; 8 bases agree with TRBD1. The V and J ends lost 5 bases and 5 bases, in that order; junction bases with no gene match: 13. Per germline, CDR1 SGHTA and CDR2 FQGNSA. This CDR3 has 16 residues. CDR3 bases: TGTGCCAGCAGCGACCTGACAGGGGAAGATGCGGAGACCCAGTACTTC. Translation gives CASSDLTGEDAETQYF.

The chain links TRBV28 to TRBJ2-1; 10 positions match TRBD2. V shed 6 bases, J shed 10 bases, and the junction held 9 bases outside the gene matches. The CDR3 runs 14 residues. Germline V gene sequence: CDR1 MDHEN, CDR2 SYDVKM. CDR3 protein: CASSAGTSVREQFF. CDR3 DNA: TGTGCCAGCAGCGCCGGGACTAGCGTTAGAGAGCAGTTCTTC.

This clonotype was detected only a few times. The chain combines TRBV5-1 with TRBJ2-3; D is undetermined. This CDR3 contains 13 residues. Trimming cost V 6 bases and J 1 base, with 9 bases left between them. Germline CDR1 SGHRS, CDR2 YFSETQ. CDR3 nucleotide sequence: TGCGCCAGCAAGACCTTTGGCACAGATACGCAGTATTTT. Its protein product is CASKTFGTDTQYF.

This clonotype has only a few counts. This rearrangement joins TRBV7-9 to TRBJ2-1; D ambiguous. Germline loops: CDR1 SEHNR, CDR2 FQNEAQ (reference sequence). The ends were cut back, 5 bases at V and 9 bases at J, with 14 bases in the middle. The length of the CDR3 is 13 residues. The CDR3 is CASSPVDRSEQFF. CDR3 nucleotides: TGTGCCAGCAGCCCTGTCGACCGGAGTGAGCAGTTCTTC.

Remarks on this clonotype: Its ends do not fully match the called genes, so a read error is possible. The gene calls are TRBV20-1 and TRBJ2-5; TRBD2 agrees at 7 bases. The J call could be wrong; TRBJ2-1 is a better fit for the DNA end. Germline values: CDR1 DFQATT, CDR2 SNEGSKA (reference sequence). CDR3 length: 15 residues. CDR3 loop: CSARYPSGSYDEQFF. CDR3 in DNA: TGCAGTGCTAGATACCCTAGCGGCTCCTACGATGAGCAGTTCTTC.

V gene TRBV6-1 combines with J gene TRBJ2-2, with D hard to call. V lost 1 base and J 3 bases, leaving 3 bases between the germline ends. CDR3 length: 13 residues. Germline V CDR1 and CDR2: MNHNS, SASEGT. The CDR3 sequence is CASSEVHTGELFF. In DNA form, the CDR3 reads TGTGCCAGCAGTGAAGTACACACCGGGGAGCTGTTTTTT.

The genes are TRBV29-1 and TRBJ2-1, with unresolved D. This CDR3 comprises 12 residues. Looked up from germline, CDR1 is SQVTM and CDR2 is ANQGSEA. Deletions cut 2 bases from V and 7 bases from J, with 9 bases between. The CDR3 region is CSVESHTNEQFF. CDR3 DNA: TGCAGCGTTGAATCCCATACGAATGAGCAGTTCTTC.

The chain is built from TRBV29-1 and TRBJ1-2; tentatively, D is TRBD1 (6 bases). The germline V gene has CDR1 SQVTM and CDR2 ANQGSEA. Trimming cost V 6 bases and J 8 bases, with 22 bases left between them. This CDR3 has 14 residues. The CDR3 loop is CSVPGTLDYPGYTF. The CDR3 coding sequence is TGCAGCGTGCCCGGGACACTTGACTACCCCGGCTACACCTTC.

The chain employs TRBV28 and TRBJ2-5; D is uncertain. Looked up from germline, CDR1 is MDHEN and CDR2 is SYDVKM. The V end was cut by 4 bases, the J end by 13 bases, with 13 bases between. The CDR3 length is 11 residues. This CDR3 reads CASSSFLLGYF. CDR3 bases: TGTGCCAGCAGTTCCTTCCTCCTGGGGTACTTC. The full variable domain, with the rest looked up from reference TRBV28 and TRBJ2-5, is DVKVTQSSRYLVKRTGEKVFLECVQDMDHENMFWYRQDPGLGLRLIYFSYDVKMKEKGDIPEGYSVSREKKERFSLILESASTNQTSMYLCASSSFLLGYFGPGTRLLVL.

In the case of this clonotype: At one end the junction does not follow the germline gene, possibly because of a read error. J is TRBJ2-5 and V is TRBV5-1, with D possibly matching TRBD1 (6 bases). The CDR3 sequence is 14 residues long. Per the germline V gene, CDR1 is SGHRS and CDR2 is YFSETQ. The CDR3: CASSLPGTINERFF. DNA of the CDR3: TGCGCCAGCAGCTTACCCGGGACAATCAATGAGCGGTTCTTC.

The CDR3 spells CASSLKPVGQGLPNYGYTF. In nucleotides, the CDR3 is TGCGCCAGCAGCTTGAAACCTGTGGGACAGGGCCTTCCTAACTATGGCTACACCTTC. This chain connects TRBV5-1 to TRBJ1-2; 9 positions agree with TRBD1. This CDR3 is 19 amino acids long. Germline CDR1 and CDR2: SGHRS and YFSETQ. J lost 0 bases, V lost 1 base, and 13 bases had no gene match.

This chain links TRBV9 with TRBJ1-2; D unclear. This CDR3 has 13 residues. Trimming cost V 0 bases and J 9 bases, with 12 bases left between them. CDR1 is SGDLS, CDR2 YYNGEE, per germline. CDR3 DNA: TGTGCCAGCAGCGTAGTGACGGAGACAAGCTACACCTTC. Its translation is CASSVVTETSYTF.

This clonotype has more than one count but fewer than ten. The chain recombines TRBV11-2 with TRBJ1-1; D might be TRBD1 (5 bases). V was shortened by 5 bases and J by 0 bases, with 13 bases between the two germline ends. The CDR3 runs 15 residues. The V gene's germline CDR1 is SGHAT and CDR2 FQNNGV. This CDR3 reads CASSKRGGMNTEAFF. The CDR3 bases are TGTGCCAGCAGCAAACGGGGGGGGATGAACACTGAAGCTTTCTTT. Using reference TRBV11-2 and TRBJ1-1 for the parts outside the CDR3, the full variable domain is EAGVAQSPRYKIIEKRQSVAFWCNPISGHATLYWYQQILGQGPKLLIQFQNNGVVDDSQLPKDRFSAERLKGVDSTLKIQPAKLEDSAVYLCASSKRGGMNTEAFFGQGTRLTVV.

This clonotype was found a few times. The chain combines TRBV7-9 with TRBJ2-5; D perhaps matches TRBD2 (7 bases). The DNA end favors TRBJ2-1, so the J call may be wrong. The CDR3 loop spans 13 amino acids. Germline V CDR1 and CDR2: SEHNR, FQNEAQ (reference sequence). The CDR3 loop reads CASNGGLSNEQFF. The CDR3 nucleotides read TGTGCCAGTAACGGGGGGCTCAGCAATGAGCAGTTCTTC.

This clonotype was observed a handful of times. This chain joins TRBV5-1 and TRBJ1-1; D perhaps matches TRBD1 (5 bases). Trimming took 0 bases from V and 1 from J, leaving 10 bases between them. This CDR3 contains 15 residues. Germline-derived CDR1 and CDR2 are SGHRS and YFSETQ. The CDR3 DNA reads TGCGCCAGCAGCTTGGTCCGGGGCGGGAACACTGAAGCTTTCTTT. As protein: CASSLVRGGNTEAFF.

CDR3 region: CASSLGGTGGYEQYF. The CDR3 DNA sequence: TGTGCCAGCAGCTTAGGGGGGACAGGGGGCTACGAGCAGTACTTC. The rearrangement links TRBV7-8 to TRBJ2-7; 11 bases are shared with TRBD1. V gave up 1 base and J gave up 3 bases; unmatched junction bases: 2. Germline CDR1 reads SGHVS; CDR2 reads FQNEAQ. The CDR3 has 15 residues. Full variable domain (remainder filled in from reference TRBV7-8 and TRBJ2-7): GAGVSQSPRYKVAKRGQDVALRCDPISGHVSLFWYQQALGQGPEFLTYFQNEAQLDKSGLPSDRFFAERPEGSVSTLKIQRTQQEDSAVYLCASSLGGTGGYEQYFGPGTRLTVT.

This clonotype was counted between two and nine times. The genes are TRBV29-1 and TRBJ2-5; a possible D gene is TRBD1 (6 bases). CDR3 size: 12 residues. V was pared by 6 bases and J by 3 bases, with 11 bases between. The germline CDR1 and CDR2 sequences are SQVTM and ANQGSEA. The CDR3 reads CSVLRDKETQYF. The CDR3, as DNA: TGCAGCGTCCTGAGGGACAAAGAGACCCAGTACTTC. Based on the CDR3 plus reference TRBV29-1 and TRBJ2-5, the full variable domain is SAVISQKPSRDICQRGTSLTIQCQVDSQVTMMFWYRQQPGQSLTLIATANQGSEATYESGFVIDKFPISRPNLTFSTLTVSNMSPEDSSIYLCSVLRDKETQYFGPGTRLLVL.

This clonotype was seen a handful of times. The chain carries TRBV7-2 and TRBJ1-3; D gene ambiguous. Trimming stripped 5 bases from V and 4 bases from J, with 15 bases between. The CDR3 sequence is 15 residues long. Germline loops: CDR1 SGHTA, CDR2 FQGNSA. The CDR3 sequence is CASSRGPYFGNTIYF. CDR3 nucleotide sequence: TGTGCCAGCAGCCGAGGGCCCTACTTCGGAAACACCATATATTTT.

This clonotype was picked up a small number of times. The junction shows a germline mismatch at one end, possibly a read error. This chain links TRBV28 with TRBJ2-1, with D possibly TRBD2 on 5 matching bases. This CDR3 spans 13 amino acids. CDR1 and CDR2 (germline): MDHEN, SYDVKM. The CDR3 protein is CASSSSDWRKEIF. The DNA for the CDR3 is TGTGCCAGCAGTTCCTCGGACTGGCGAAAGGAAATCTTC.

There are a few counts of this clonotype. This chain links TRBV20-1 with TRBJ2-5; TRBD2 might be the D (7 bases). CDR3 length equals 14 residues. The germline V and J ends were trimmed by 2 bases and 6 bases, with 16 bases remaining between them. Per the germline V gene, CDR1 is DFQATT and CDR2 is SNEGSKA (reference sequence). CDR3 coding DNA: TGCAGTGCTAGAACGGGGGAGGGGGTGAAGACCCAGTACTTC. This sequence encodes CSARTGEGVKTQYF.

This chain uses TRBV28 with TRBJ1-4; D not certain. The CDR3 length is 13 residues. V lost 4 bases and J lost 6, with 9 bases in between. CDR1 and CDR2 (germline): MDHEN, SYDVKM. The CDR3 DNA reads as TGTGCCAGCAGTTCGTCTTTACATGAAAAACTGTTTTTT. This gives the protein CASSSSLHEKLFF.

This chain uses TRBV24-1 with TRBJ2-1; D may correspond to TRBD1 or TRBD2 (5 bases each). V lost 8 bases, J lost 10 bases, and 14 bases lay in between. This CDR3 is built from 12 residues. Germline values: CDR1 KGHDR, CDR2 SFDVKD. CDR3 sequence reads: CATTSKRGEQFF. For the CDR3, the DNA is TGTGCCACCACCTCCAAGAGGGGAGAGCAGTTCTTC.

The chain carries TRBV12-5 and TRBJ2-2; 7 bases align to TRBD2. The CDR3 extends over 19 amino acids. CDR1 is LGHNT and CDR2 is FRNRAP in the germline V gene. J lost 3 bases, V lost 0 bases, and 13 bases had no gene match. CDR3 DNA: TGTGCTAGTGGTTTGGTACTGGGACTATTCGTCCAAGACACCGGGGAGCTGTTTTTT. Translation gives CASGLVLGLFVQDTGELFF.

This clonotype was found once. The J gene is TRBJ2-5, the V gene TRBV4-2; 7 positions match TRBD1. The J call could be wrong; TRBJ2-7 is a better fit for the DNA end. Germline V lookup: CDR1 LGHNA, CDR2 YNFKEQ. The CDR3 loop spans 14 amino acids. The CDR3 DNA reads TGTGCCAGCAGCCAAGAGACAGGGTCGGGCGAGCAGTACTTC. Translation gives CASSQETGSGEQYF.